Listed below are T cell receptor beta chains from one sample, sequenced in a study of blood T cell repertoires in COVID-19. Data came from immunoSEQ multiplex PCR; TCRdb stores just in-frame clones and leaves some out. The sample contains tens of thousands of clones, around four fifths of which appear only once. Sequencing was done on a sample of peripheral blood. The receptors were sampled from a human donor in a cohort sampled during active COVID-19. Both conserved end residues are part of each CDR3. A D gene is named only where the DNA matches it firmly. Size is omitted from some rows. Given values are once, few, many or a class for expanded clones.

j_gene | v_gene | abundance | len | d_gene | CDR3nt | CDR3aa
TRBJ2-1 | TRBV6-5 | - | 15 | TRBD2 | TGTGCCAGCACCCCTCTGCTAGCGGGGACTAATGAGCAGTTCTTC | CASTPLLAGTNEQFF
TRBJ1-3 | TRBV18 | once | 14 | - | TGTGCCAGCTCACCAGGGGGCCACGGAAACACCATATATTTT | CASSPGGHGNTIYF
TRBJ1-5 | TRBV24-1 | few | 19 | TRBD1 | TGTGCCACCAGTGATTTAGGGACCGCCGGGACAGCAAATTCTCAGCCCCAGCATTTT | CATSDLGTAGTANSQPQHF
TRBJ2-7 | TRBV7-2 | - | 15 | TRBD1 | TGTGCCAGCAACTTACCCGGGACAGGAGCCTACGAGCAGTACTTC | CASNLPGTGAYEQYF
TRBJ1-1 | TRBV30 | - | 13 | - | TGTGCCTGGTCTAGGCAGAAGGACACTGAAGCTTTCTTT | CAWSRQKDTEAFF
TRBJ2-7 | TRBV30 | - | 14 | - | TGTGCCTGGAGTGTACTACGGGGGGCCCACGAGCAGTACTTC | CAWSVLRGAHEQYF
TRBJ2-1 | TRBV7-2 | - | 17 | - | TGTGCCAGCAGCTTAGAACTGACTAGTGTCTTTTCAAATGAGCAGTTCTTC | CASSLELTSVFSNEQFF
TRBJ2-1 | TRBV6-2/TRBV6-3 | once | 15 | TRBD1 | TGTGCCAGCAGTTACCTAGGGACAGGGGAAAAGGAGCAGTTCTTC | CASSYLGTGEKEQFF
TRBJ1-6 | TRBV5-6 | - | 18 | TRBD1 | TGTGCCAGCAGCTTTGATACAGGGGCCAGCTCCTATAATTCACCCCTCCACTTT | CASSFDTGASSYNSPLHF
TRBJ2-7 | TRBV19 | - | 15 | TRBD1 | TGTGCCAGTAGTACATCGACAGGGTTGTCCTACGAGCAGTACTTC | CASSTSTGLSYEQYF
TRBJ2-7 | TRBV19 | - | 15 | TRBD2 | TGTGCCAGTAGTATCGGTAGCGGGGAGGGCTACGAGCAGTACTTC | CASSIGSGEGYEQYF
TRBJ1-3 | TRBV7-2 | - | 15 | - | TGTGCCAGCAGCCGCAGGGTCCCACTCGGAAACACCATATATTTT | CASSRRVPLGNTIYF
TRBJ1-1 | TRBV19 | - | 16 | TRBD1 | TGTGCCAGTAGTACGCCAGGGACAGGGCAGAACACTGAAGCTTTCTTT | CASSTPGTGQNTEAFF
TRBJ2-7 | TRBV5-5 | once | 15 | - | TGTGCCAGCAGCTCCCGATTGCCAGGGCGGCACGAGCAGTACTTC | CASSSRLPGRHEQYF
TRBJ2-3 | TRBV3-1/TRBV3-2 | once | 17 | TRBD2 | TGTGCCAGCAGCCAGCCCGGGACTAGCGGGGGATCAGATACGCAGTATTTT | CASSQPGTSGGSDTQYF
TRBJ1-2 | TRBV20-1 | - | 10 | TRBD1 | TGCAGTGCTAGAGAAACAGGGGGAACCTTC | CSARETGGTF
TRBJ2-7 | TRBV5-4 | - | 16 | - | TGTGCCAGCAGCTTGGGCGGGACAGCCCTCGCCTACGAGCAGTACTTC | CASSLGGTALAYEQYF
TRBJ2-7 | TRBV4-1 | - | 16 | - | TGCGCCAGCAGCCAAGATAGAGCAGGGAAAAGGGACGAGCAGTACTTC | CASSQDRAGKRDEQYF
TRBJ2-1 | TRBV6-5 | - | 11 | - | TGTGCCAGCCGCGGGGTCAGTGAGCAGTTCTTC | CASRGVSEQFF
TRBJ2-2 | TRBV29-1 | - | 17 | TRBD2 | TGCAGCGTTGATCGATACGGCGGGGGGTCGAACACCGGGGAGCTGTTTTTT | CSVDRYGGGSNTGELFF
TRBJ2-7 | TRBV3-1/TRBV3-2 | - | 15 | - | TGTGCCAGCAGCCAGAGGGGGGGCAGGGTAAGCGAGCAGTACTTC | CASSQRGGRVSEQYF
TRBJ2-7 | TRBV18 | - | 16 | TRBD1 | TGTGCCAGCTCACCCTGGACCGGGACAGGGAGATACGAGCAGTACTTC | CASSPWTGTGRYEQYF
TRBJ2-6 | TRBV9 | - | 19 | - | TGTGCCAGCAGCTCAGAAATTGGTGGCAGGGGCTCTGGGGCCAACGTCCTGACTTTC | CASSSEIGGRGSGANVLTF
TRBJ1-2 | TRBV19 | - | 15 | - | TGTGCCAGTAGTACAGACCGCACAACTAACTATGGCTACACCTTC | CASSTDRTTNYGYTF
TRBJ1-5 | TRBV18 | - | 17 | - | TGTGCCAGCTCACCACGGGAGGGAGGGACGGTGAATCAGCCCCAGCATTTT | CASSPREGGTVNQPQHF
TRBJ2-7 | TRBV9 | - | 15 | TRBD1 | TGTGCCAGCAGCGTAGGGGACAGGGGATCCTACGAGCAGTACTTC | CASSVGDRGSYEQYF
TRBJ2-7 | TRBV9 | - | 14 | TRBD1 | TGTGCCAGCGGAGCAGGGGGTGATACCTACGAGCAGTACTTC | CASGAGGDTYEQYF
TRBJ2-1 | TRBV2 | once | 15 | TRBD1 | TGTGCCAGCAATGCACCGGGACAGGCCCAGGATGAGCAGTTCTTC | CASNAPGQAQDEQFF
TRBJ1-2 | TRBV7-2 | - | 15 | - | TGTGCCACAACCCTAGGTCCCTCTTCGAGCTATGGCTACACCTTC | CATTLGPSSSYGYTF
TRBJ1-1 | TRBV2 | - | 12 | TRBD1 | TGTGCCAGCAGTCGACAGGGGTTGGGAGCTTTCTTT | CASSRQGLGAFF
TRBJ2-7 | TRBV7-8 | - | 12 | TRBD1 | TGTGCCAGCTCCTCCGGACAGGGACGGCCCTACTTC | CASSSGQGRPYF